The 4 T cell receptor beta chains below come from one sample, sequenced in a study of CD8 T cells in Susac syndrome. RNA amounts of about 0.5 to 1 ug underwent reverse transcription with random hexamers. A single record per CDR3 protein comes from TCRdb applying MiXCR to the immunoSEQ multiplex PCR reads. This sample has 250,000 to 300,000 distinct CDR3 sequences, with roughly 85% found just once. The source material was CD8+ T cells from PBMCs. The origin of the receptors is a human donor with multiple sclerosis.

This chain joins TRBV27 and TRBJ2-1; 14 bases agree with TRBD2. The CDR3 length is 19 residues. CDR1 and CDR2 from the germline V gene are MNHEY and SMNVEV (reference sequence). J lost 6 bases, V lost 5 bases, and 15 bases had no gene match. The DNA of the CDR3 is TGTGCCAGCAGTGCGGGACTAGCGGGAGTCTCTTGGGGGGGCAATGAGCAGTTCTTC. It specifies CASSAGLAGVSWGGNEQFF.

The CDR3 region has the DNA TGTGCCTGCTCCTGGACTAGCGGGAGCCGCGAGCAGTACTTC. Translating gives CACSWTSGSREQYF. V gene TRBV7-9 combines with J gene TRBJ2-7, with TRBD2 matching 13 bases. The CDR3 sequence is 14 residues long. Germline loops: CDR1 SEHNR, CDR2 FQNEAQ (reference sequence). Trimming took 11 bases from V and 6 from J; bases not matched to a gene: 10.

The V and J genes are TRBV9 and TRBJ1-2; 11 bases agree with TRBD1. With 4 bases clipped from V and 8 bases from J, the junction kept 7 bases outside the gene matches. This CDR3 region has 14 residues. Germline lookup yields CDR1 SGDLS and CDR2 YYNGEE. This CDR3 is CASSLRTGGNGYTF. CDR3 sequence (DNA): TGTGCCAGCAGCCTAAGGACAGGGGGCAACGGCTACACCTTC.

V is TRBV10-3 and J is TRBJ2-1, with TRBD2 identical over 14 bases. The V gene's germline CDR1 is ENHRY and CDR2 SYGVKD. V trimming: 2 bases; J trimming: 7 bases; junction bases outside the gene matches: 1. This CDR3 region has 15 residues. The chain's CDR3 is CAISEGTSGSNEQFF. The CDR3, as DNA: TGTGCCATCAGTGAGGGGACTAGCGGGAGTAATGAGCAGTTCTTC.